The next 27 T cell receptor beta chains were all read from a single sample in a study of shared clonotypes between healthy human individuals. Sequencing used immunoSEQ multiplex PCR; TCRdb keeps in-frame clones, though not all of them. The sample has more than 1.2 million clones, 98% to 99% seen once. Material: naive CD4+ T cells sorted from blood. Specified subset: CD45RA+ positively selected. These receptors originate from a man younger than 45 in good health.

V is TRBV6-1 and J is TRBJ1-4; D remains unclear. Trimming shortened V by 4 bases and J by 3 bases, and 15 bases separated the two germline ends. Germline assignment: CDR1 MNHNS and CDR2 SASEGT. The CDR3 sequence is 16 residues long. The DNA for the CDR3 is TGTGCCAGCAGTGGATCTCGTTGGAGTCCTAATGAAAAACTGTTTTTT. This codes for CASSGSRWSPNEKLFF.

The rearrangement uses TRBV7-9 and TRBJ1-2; TRBD1 matches 9 bases. Germline CDR1 is SEHNR and CDR2 is FQNEAQ (reference sequence). The CDR3 extends over 15 amino acids. The V gene end was trimmed by 1 base and the J gene end by 4 bases; junction bases not matched to a gene: 4. As DNA, the CDR3 is TGTGCCAGCAGCTTAGGAGGGACAGGGCCCTATGGCTACACCTTC. Translation gives CASSLGGTGPYGYTF.

V gene TRBV5-1 combines with J gene TRBJ2-7, with unresolved D. The germline V gene encodes CDR1 SGHRS and CDR2 YFSETQ. This CDR3 has 15 amino acids. Trimming shortened V by 0 bases and J by 2 bases, and 12 bases separated the two germline ends. The CDR3 sequence: CASSLVARATYEQYF. The CDR3 bases are TGCGCCAGCAGCTTGGTAGCACGGGCAACCTACGAGCAGTACTTC.

J is TRBJ1-4 and V is TRBV7-9; D might be TRBD1 (5 bases). Trimming shortened V by 0 bases and J by 8 bases, and 10 bases separated the two germline ends. The CDR3 spans 14 residues. Per germline, CDR1 SEHNR and CDR2 FQNEAQ (reference sequence). The DNA of the CDR3 is TGTGCCAGCAGCTTAGCAGGGGCTGGGGAAAAACTGTTTTTT. Protein sequence: CASSLAGAGEKLFF. The full variable domain, its missing parts supplied by reference TRBV7-9 and TRBJ1-4, is DTGVSQNPRHKITKRGQNVTFRCDPISEHNRLYWYRQTLGQGPEFLTYFQNEAQLEKSRLLSDRFSAERPKGSFSTLEIQRTEQGDSAMYLCASSLAGAGEKLFFGSGTQLSVL.

The rearrangement uses TRBV5-1 and TRBJ1-1; a weak D match, TRBD1 (5 bases). Deletions cut 6 bases from V and 0 bases from J, with 18 bases between. This CDR3 is built from 16 residues. Looked up from germline, CDR1 is SGHRS and CDR2 is YFSETQ. This chain's CDR3 is CASTYGAGGLNTEAFF. The CDR3 nucleotides read TGCGCCAGCACCTACGGGGCGGGGGGATTGAACACTGAAGCTTTCTTT.

The CDR3 region has the DNA TGTGCCAGCTCATTGATGATAGCTGAGCAGTTCTTC. Translation gives CASSLMIAEQFF. The rearrangement joins TRBV18 to TRBJ2-1; unclear D gene. Per the germline V gene, CDR1 is KGHSH and CDR2 is LQKENI. The CDR3 has 12 amino acids. The ends were cut back, 5 bases at V and 9 bases at J, with 11 bases in the middle.

V and J are TRBV6-5 and TRBJ1-2, with D possibly being TRBD1 (5 bases). Trimming cost V 7 bases and J 4 bases, with 16 bases left between them. CDR1 is MNHEY and CDR2 is SVGAGI in the germline V gene. The CDR3 extends over 14 amino acids. Here the CDR3 DNA reads TGTGCCAGCACCACCAACGGACACACCTATGGCTACACCTTC. Its translation: CASTTNGHTYGYTF.

V and J are TRBV7-6 and TRBJ2-3, with 8 bases aligning to TRBD2. Losses at the gene ends were 5 bases for V and 6 bases for J; bases not matched to a gene: 7. Germline CDR1 SGHVS, CDR2 FNYEAQ. The CDR3 extends over 14 amino acids. This CDR3 reads CASSPTSAWDTQYF. The CDR3 DNA sequence: TGTGCCAGCAGCCCGACTAGCGCTTGGGATACGCAGTATTTT.

The CDR3 DNA sequence: TGTGCCAGCAGCCCAGGGGGTACCAGCTACGAGCAGTACTTC. Translating it yields CASSPGGTSYEQYF. This rearrangement joins TRBV28 to TRBJ2-7, with 7 bases identical to TRBD1. This CDR3 comprises 14 residues. Losses at the gene ends were 6 bases for V and 3 bases for J; bases not matched to a gene: 8. Germline V gene data show CDR1 as MDHEN and CDR2 as SYDVKM.

J is TRBJ2-7 and V is TRBV7-9; 7 bases are shared with TRBD1. CDR1 is SEHNR and CDR2 is FQNEAQ in the germline V gene (reference sequence). The CDR3 sequence is 13 residues long. The junction had 7 bases not matched to a gene; V was cut back by 4 bases and J by 7 bases. The CDR3 nucleotides are TGTGCCAGCAGCTCGACGACAGGGAAAGAGCAGTACTTC. It is translated as CASSSTTGKEQYF.

The chain is built from TRBV5-1 and TRBJ2-1; 12 nucleotides line up with TRBD2. This CDR3 is 17 amino acids long. Germline V gene lookup returns CDR1 SGHRS and CDR2 YFSETQ. With 1 base clipped from V and 5 bases from J, the junction kept 7 bases outside the gene matches. The chain's CDR3 is CASSLRRLAGDNNEQFF. As DNA, the CDR3 is TGCGCCAGCAGCTTGCGGCGACTAGCGGGGGACAACAATGAGCAGTTCTTC.

The gene calls are TRBV29-1 and TRBJ2-1; D gene uncertain. CDR3 length equals 13 residues. Trimming left V 7 bases short and J 2 bases short, with 12 bases between. The germline V gene has CDR1 SQVTM and CDR2 ANQGSEA. CDR3 sequence: CSDTGQTYNEQFF. The CDR3 DNA is TGCAGCGATACTGGGCAAACCTACAATGAGCAGTTCTTC.

The V and J genes are TRBV7-9 and TRBJ1-2; D gene unclear. The CDR3 has 13 residues. The germline V and J ends were trimmed by 5 bases and 4 bases, with 11 bases remaining between them. Germline CDR1 is SEHNR and CDR2 is FQNEAQ (reference sequence). The CDR3 DNA sequence: TGTGCCAGCAGCCCTGGCCTCATCTATGGCTACACCTTC. This translates into CASSPGLIYGYTF.

This clone was seen a single time. V is TRBV9 and J is TRBJ2-7; D tentatively fits TRBD1 or TRBD2 (6 bases each). CDR1 and CDR2 from the germline V gene are SGDLS and YYNGEE. This CDR3 contains 14 residues. The germline V and J ends were trimmed by 0 bases and 3 bases, with 10 bases remaining between them. The CDR3, as DNA: TGTGCCAGCAGCGTAGAGGGGGGTGGCTACGAGCAGTACTTC. Its protein is CASSVEGGGYEQYF.

The DNA of the CDR3 is TGTGCCAGCAGTTTTTCAGGGGGCATAAGCAATCAGCCCCAGCATTTT. It yields the protein CASSFSGGISNQPQHF. The rearrangement joins TRBV27 to TRBJ1-5; 8 nucleotides agree with TRBD1. V shed 3 bases and J 1 base; nucleotides not matched to a gene: 5. CDR1 is MNHEY and CDR2 is SMNVEV in the germline V gene (reference sequence). The CDR3 is 16 residues long.

V usage is TRBV6-1 and J usage is TRBJ1-2, with D possibly matching TRBD1 (5 bases). V was trimmed by 4 bases and J by 4 bases, leaving 13 bases between them. Germline V gene data show CDR1 as MNHNS and CDR2 as SASEGT. This CDR3 spans 14 amino acids. The CDR3 coding sequence is TGTGCCAGCAGTGTCGTCAGGGCCCCCTATGGCTACACCTTC. Its translation is CASSVVRAPYGYTF.

The rearrangement joins TRBV6-1 to TRBJ2-7; D assignment may be TRBD1 or TRBD2 (5 bases each). Germline V gene lookup returns CDR1 MNHNS and CDR2 SASEGT. The CDR3 runs to 15 residues. The V gene lost 7 bases and the J gene lost 2 bases, with 18 bases spanning the gap. CDR3 loop: CASIISGTVTYEQYF. In nucleotides, the CDR3 is TGTGCCAGCATAATTTCTGGGACGGTGACCTACGAGCAGTACTTC.

CDR3 DNA: TGTGCCAGCAGCGTAGTTTCTCTAGCGGGATTCGGGGACAATGAGCAGTTCTTC. Translated, it gives CASSVVSLAGFGDNEQFF. The gene calls are TRBV9 and TRBJ2-1; 9 bases match TRBD2. The V segment lost 0 bases and the J segment 5 bases; nucleotides outside the gene matches: 12. The length of the CDR3 is 18 residues. CDR1 SGDLS and CDR2 YYNGEE come from the germline V gene. The full variable domain, with the rest looked up from reference TRBV9 and TRBJ2-1, is DSGVTQTPKHLITATGQRVTLRCSPRSGDLSVYWYQQSLDQGLQFLIQYYNGEERAKGNILERFSAQQFPDLHSELNLSSLELGDSALYFCASSVVSLAGFGDNEQFFGPGTRLTVL.

Remarks on this clone: This sample includes further DNA sequences coding for the same CDR3. The chain couples TRBV6-5 to TRBJ2-7, with 7 nucleotides matching TRBD1. With V trimmed by 5 bases and J by 1 base, 2 bases remained unmatched. The germline CDR1 and CDR2 sequences are MNHEY and SVGAGI. The CDR3 has 13 amino acids. CDR3 sequence: CASSRQGSYEQYF. The CDR3 nucleotides read TGTGCCAGCAGTCGACAGGGTTCCTACGAGCAGTACTTC.

The chain combines TRBV28 with TRBJ2-7; D is unresolved. This CDR3 comprises 13 residues. The germline CDR1 and CDR2 sequences are MDHEN and SYDVKM. The V and J ends lost 3 bases and 2 bases respectively, with 8 bases between them. The DNA of the CDR3 is TGTGCCAGCAGTTTTCGGGTCCCCTACGAGCAGTACTTC. It encodes CASSFRVPYEQYF.

V usage is TRBV6-5 and J usage is TRBJ1-5; possibly TRBD1 for D (5 bases). The CDR3 runs 14 residues. Trimming left V 4 bases short and J 12 bases short, with 19 bases between. Germline V gene data show CDR1 as MNHEY and CDR2 as SVGAGI. The CDR3 nucleotides are TGTGCCAGCAGTTCCCAGGGTTATCCCTCGGTCCAGCATTTT. Its translation is CASSSQGYPSVQHF.

This chain links TRBV14 with TRBJ1-3, with TRBD1 matching over 7 bases. The CDR3 length is 16 residues. CDR1 SGHDN and CDR2 FVKESK come from the germline V gene. J was trimmed by 0 bases and V by 4 bases; bases with no gene match: 6. The CDR3 protein is CASSRDRLFSGNTIYF. The CDR3 nucleotides read TGTGCCAGCAGCCGGGACAGACTTTTCTCTGGAAACACCATATATTTT.

V gene TRBV9 combines with J gene TRBJ1-1; D uncertain. The CDR3 runs to 15 residues. Trimming cost V 0 bases and J 0 bases, with 9 bases left between them. The germline V gene has CDR1 SGDLS and CDR2 YYNGEE. In nucleotides, the CDR3 is TGTGCCAGCAGCGTAGGATTTTCCATGAACACTGAAGCTTTCTTT. Amino acid sequence: CASSVGFSMNTEAFF.

The chain employs TRBV18 and TRBJ2-1; possibly TRBD2 for D (5 bases). This CDR3 contains 15 residues. Germline CDR1 and CDR2: KGHSH and LQKENI. The V gene lost 7 bases and the J gene lost 8 bases, with 21 bases spanning the gap. The CDR3 loop reads CASFPAGGSRDEQFF. CDR3 nucleotides: TGTGCCAGCTTCCCGGCGGGTGGCTCTCGAGATGAGCAGTTCTTC.

V gene TRBV5-1 combines with J gene TRBJ2-1, with 16 bases that match TRBD2. CDR3 length: 15 residues. The ends lost 4 bases at V and 8 bases at J; junction bases unmatched: 3. Germline CDR1 reads SGHRS; CDR2 reads YFSETQ. The CDR3 nucleotides read TGCGCCAGCAGCCCAGGGACTAGCGGGAGGGATGAGCAGTTCTTC. Amino acid sequence: CASSPGTSGRDEQFF. Together with reference TRBV5-1 and TRBJ2-1, the CDR3 gives the full variable domain: KAGVTQTPRYLIKTRGQQVTLSCSPISGHRSVSWYQQTPGQGLQFLFEYFSETQRNKGNFPGRFSGRQFSNSRSEMNVSTLELGDSALYLCASSPGTSGRDEQFFGPGTRLTVL.

The rearrangement links TRBV9 to TRBJ2-7; either TRBD1 or TRBD2 may fit D (5 bases each). Deletions cut 0 bases from V and 2 bases from J, with 15 bases between. Germline assignment: CDR1 SGDLS and CDR2 YYNGEE. CDR3 length equals 16 residues. CDR3 residues: CASSVGGGRGAYEQYF. CDR3 DNA: TGTGCCAGCAGCGTAGGTGGGGGTAGGGGCGCCTACGAGCAGTACTTC.

The V and J genes are TRBV5-4 and TRBJ1-1; 8 nucleotides align to TRBD1. This CDR3 contains 15 residues. Looked up from germline, CDR1 is SGHNT and CDR2 is YYREEE (reference sequence). The trim removed 3 bases at V and 4 bases at J, leaving 8 bases unmatched. CDR3 coding DNA: TGTGCCAGCAGCTACCGGGACAGGAGTCCCACTGAAGCTTTCTTT. Amino acids: CASSYRDRSPTEAFF.